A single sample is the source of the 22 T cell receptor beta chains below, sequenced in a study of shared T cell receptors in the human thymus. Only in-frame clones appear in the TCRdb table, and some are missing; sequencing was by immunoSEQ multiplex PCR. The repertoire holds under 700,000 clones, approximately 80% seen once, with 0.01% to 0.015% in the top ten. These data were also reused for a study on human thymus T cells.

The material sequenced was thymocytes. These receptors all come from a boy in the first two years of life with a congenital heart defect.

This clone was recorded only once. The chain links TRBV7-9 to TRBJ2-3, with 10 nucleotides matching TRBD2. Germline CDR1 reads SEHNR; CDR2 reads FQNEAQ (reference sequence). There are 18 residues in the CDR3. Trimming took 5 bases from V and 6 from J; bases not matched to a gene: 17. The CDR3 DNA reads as TGTGCCAGCAGCCTAGTCCCCCGGACTAGCGGAGGGGGGGATACGCAGTATTTT. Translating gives CASSLVPRTSGGGDTQYF.

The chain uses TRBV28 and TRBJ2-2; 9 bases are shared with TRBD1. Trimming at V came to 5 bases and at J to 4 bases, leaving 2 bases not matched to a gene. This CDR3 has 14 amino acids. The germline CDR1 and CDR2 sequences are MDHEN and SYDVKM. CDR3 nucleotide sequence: TGTGCCAGCAGTCGGACAGGGGCCACCGGGGAGCTGTTTTTT. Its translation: CASSRTGATGELFF.

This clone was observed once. Here the CDR3 reads CASSPGTDQETQYF. The CDR3 DNA follows: TGTGCCAGCAGCCCCGGGACAGACCAAGAGACCCAGTACTTC. The chain is built from TRBV5-4 and TRBJ2-5; 7 bases match TRBD1. The length of the CDR3 is 14 residues. V trimming: 4 bases; J trimming: 0 bases; junction bases outside the gene matches: 3. Germline V gene sequence: CDR1 SGHNT, CDR2 YYREEE (reference sequence).

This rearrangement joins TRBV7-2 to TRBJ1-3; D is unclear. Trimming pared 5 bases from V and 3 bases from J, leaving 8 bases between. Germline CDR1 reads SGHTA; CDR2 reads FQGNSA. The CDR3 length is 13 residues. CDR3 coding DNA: TGTGCCAGCAGCCAGCTAGGTGGAAACACCATATATTTT. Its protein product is CASSQLGGNTIYF.

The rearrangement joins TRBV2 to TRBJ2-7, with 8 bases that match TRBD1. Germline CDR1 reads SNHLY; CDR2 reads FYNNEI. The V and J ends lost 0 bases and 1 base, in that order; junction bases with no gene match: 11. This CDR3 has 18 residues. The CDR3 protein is CASSEAYLTGVRSYEQYF. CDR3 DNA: TGTGCCAGCAGTGAAGCCTACCTGACAGGGGTGAGGTCCTACGAGCAGTACTTC.

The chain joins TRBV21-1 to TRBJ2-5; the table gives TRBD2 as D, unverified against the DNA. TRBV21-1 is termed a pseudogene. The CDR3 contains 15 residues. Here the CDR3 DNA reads TGTGCCAGCAGCCCCCGGGGGGGGTACCAAGAGACCCAGTACTTC. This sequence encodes CASSPRGGYQETQYF.

The CDR3 reads CASSPGGDQTQYF. In nucleotides, the CDR3 is TGTGCCAGCAGCCCTGGGGGGGACCAGACCCAGTACTTC. The gene calls are TRBV7-8 and TRBJ2-5; 7 nucleotides align to TRBD2. The junction had 6 bases not matched to a gene; V was cut back by 5 bases and J by 6 bases. The CDR3 is made up of 13 amino acids. Germline V gene data show CDR1 as SGHVS and CDR2 as FQNEAQ.

CDR3 protein: CASSLRRVGLNTEAFF. The CDR3 DNA reads as TGTGCCAGCAGCCTCCGGAGGGTCGGGTTGAACACTGAAGCTTTCTTT. The chain couples TRBV14 to TRBJ1-1; D is unresolved. The length of the CDR3 is 16 residues. Trimming shortened V by 4 bases and J by 0 bases, and 15 bases separated the two germline ends. In germline, CDR1 is SGHDN, CDR2 FVKESK. Filled out from reference TRBV14 and TRBJ1-1, the complete variable domain reads EAGVTQFPSHSVIEKGQTVTLRCDPISGHDNLYWYRRVMGKEIKFLLHFVKESKQDESGMPNNRFLAERTGGTYSTLKVQPAELEDSGVYFCASSLRRVGLNTEAFFGQGTRLTVV.

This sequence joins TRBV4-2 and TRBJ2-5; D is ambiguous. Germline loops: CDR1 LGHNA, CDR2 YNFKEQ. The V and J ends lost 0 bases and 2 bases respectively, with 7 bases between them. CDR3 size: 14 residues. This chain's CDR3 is CASSQELQQETQYF. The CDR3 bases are TGTGCCAGCAGCCAAGAATTACAGCAAGAGACCCAGTACTTC.

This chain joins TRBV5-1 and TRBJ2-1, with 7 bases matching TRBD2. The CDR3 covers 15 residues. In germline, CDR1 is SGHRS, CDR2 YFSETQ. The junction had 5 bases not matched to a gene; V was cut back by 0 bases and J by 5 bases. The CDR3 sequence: CASSLGTRGHNEQFF. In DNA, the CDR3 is TGCGCCAGCAGCTTGGGGACTAGGGGCCACAATGAGCAGTTCTTC. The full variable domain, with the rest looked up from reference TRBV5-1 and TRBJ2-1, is KAGVTQTPRYLIKTRGQQVTLSCSPISGHRSVSWYQQTPGQGLQFLFEYFSETQRNKGNFPGRFSGRQFSNSRSEMNVSTLELGDSALYLCASSLGTRGHNEQFFGPGTRLTVL.

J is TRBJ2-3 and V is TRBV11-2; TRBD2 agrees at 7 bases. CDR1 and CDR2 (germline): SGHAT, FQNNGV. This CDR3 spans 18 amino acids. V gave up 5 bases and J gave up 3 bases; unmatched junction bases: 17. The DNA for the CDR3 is TGTGCCAGCAGCCGCTACAGGCGGGAGTGGGATGGTACAGATACGCAGTATTTT. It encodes CASSRYRREWDGTDTQYF.

CDR3 protein: CASSQDRRTLPRTDTQYF. The CDR3 DNA reads TGTGCCAGCAGCCAAGATCGGAGGACCCTCCCTCGCACAGATACGCAGTATTTT. This rearrangement joins TRBV14 to TRBJ2-3, with D maybe TRBD2 (5 bases). Trimming took 0 bases from V and 1 from J, leaving 17 bases between them. The CDR3 covers 18 residues. Germline loops: CDR1 SGHDN, CDR2 FVKESK.

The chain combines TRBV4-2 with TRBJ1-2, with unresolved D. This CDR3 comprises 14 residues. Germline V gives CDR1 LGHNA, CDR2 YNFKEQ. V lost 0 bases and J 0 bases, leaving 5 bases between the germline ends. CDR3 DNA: TGTGCCAGCAGCCAAGAGACAACTAACTATGGCTACACCTTC. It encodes CASSQETTNYGYTF.

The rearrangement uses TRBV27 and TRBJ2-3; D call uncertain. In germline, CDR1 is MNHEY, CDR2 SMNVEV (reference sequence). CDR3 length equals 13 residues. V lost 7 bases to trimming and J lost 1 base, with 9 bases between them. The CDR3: CASTRSGTDTQYF. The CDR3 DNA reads TGTGCCAGCACAAGATCAGGCACAGATACGCAGTATTTT.

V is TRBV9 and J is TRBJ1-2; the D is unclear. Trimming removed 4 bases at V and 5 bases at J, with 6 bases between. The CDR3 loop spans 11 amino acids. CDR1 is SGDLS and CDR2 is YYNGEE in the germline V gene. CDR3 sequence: CASSSGYGYTF. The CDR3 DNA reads TGTGCCAGCAGCTCCGGGTATGGCTACACCTTC.

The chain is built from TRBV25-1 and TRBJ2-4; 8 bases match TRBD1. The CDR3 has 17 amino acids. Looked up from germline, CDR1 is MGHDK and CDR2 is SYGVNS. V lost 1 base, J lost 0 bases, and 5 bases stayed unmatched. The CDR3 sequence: CASSELRTGKAKNIQYF. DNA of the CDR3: TGTGCCAGCAGTGAATTACGGACAGGGAAAGCCAAAAACATTCAGTACTTC. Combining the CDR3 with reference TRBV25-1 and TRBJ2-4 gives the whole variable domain EADIYQTPRYLVIGTGKKITLECSQTMGHDKMYWYQQDPGMELHLIHYSYGVNSTEKGDLSSESTVSRIRTEHFPLTLESARPSHTSQYLCASSELRTGKAKNIQYFGAGTRLSVL.

The CDR3 DNA sequence: TGCGCCAGCAGTCCCGGGACTACTAACACCGGGGAGCTGTTTTTT. Translating gives CASSPGTTNTGELFF. V and J are TRBV4-1 and TRBJ2-2; 7 bases match TRBD2. V shed 6 bases, J shed 2 bases, and the junction held 6 bases outside the gene matches. CDR3 length: 15 amino acids. Germline V gene data show CDR1 as MGHRA and CDR2 as YSYEKL.

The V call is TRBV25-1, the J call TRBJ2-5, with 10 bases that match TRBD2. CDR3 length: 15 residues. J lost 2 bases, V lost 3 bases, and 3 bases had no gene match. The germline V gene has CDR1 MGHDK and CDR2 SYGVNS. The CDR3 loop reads CASSDLAGEQETQYF. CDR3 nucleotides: TGTGCCAGCAGTGACCTAGCGGGAGAGCAAGAGACCCAGTACTTC.

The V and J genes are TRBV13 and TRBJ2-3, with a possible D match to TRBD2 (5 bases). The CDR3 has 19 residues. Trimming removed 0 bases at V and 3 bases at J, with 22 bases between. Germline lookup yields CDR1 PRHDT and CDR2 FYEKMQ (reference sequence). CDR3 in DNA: TGTGCCAGCAGCTTAGGCAGGTGGGGAGTGGGAGTCGTGACAGATACGCAGTATTTT. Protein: CASSLGRWGVGVVTDTQYF.

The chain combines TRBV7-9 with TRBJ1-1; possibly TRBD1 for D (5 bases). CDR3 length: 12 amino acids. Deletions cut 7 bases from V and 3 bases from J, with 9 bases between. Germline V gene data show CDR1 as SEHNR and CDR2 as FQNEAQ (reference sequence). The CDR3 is CASTRVDTEAFF. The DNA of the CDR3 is TGTGCCAGCACCAGGGTCGACACTGAAGCTTTCTTT.

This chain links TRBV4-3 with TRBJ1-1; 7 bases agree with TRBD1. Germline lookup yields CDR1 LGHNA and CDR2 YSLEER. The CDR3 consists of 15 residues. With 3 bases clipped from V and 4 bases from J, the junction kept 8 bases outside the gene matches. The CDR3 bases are TGCGCCAGCAGCCATGGGGGACAGTCCGTCACTGAAGCTTTCTTT. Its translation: CASSHGGQSVTEAFF.

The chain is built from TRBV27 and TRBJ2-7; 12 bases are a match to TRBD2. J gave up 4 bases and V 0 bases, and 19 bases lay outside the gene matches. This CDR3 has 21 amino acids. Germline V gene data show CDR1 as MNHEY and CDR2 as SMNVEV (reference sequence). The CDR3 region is CASSLSARLAGGRDLSYEQYF. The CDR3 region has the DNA TGTGCCAGCAGTTTATCGGCCCGCCTAGCGGGAGGGAGGGACTTGTCGTACGAGCAGTACTTC.